The 31 T cell receptor beta chains in this list originate from one sample, sequenced in a study of blood T cell repertoires in COVID-19. Libraries were prepared by immunoSEQ multiplex PCR; TCRdb keeps only in-frame clonotypes and omits some of them. The table has approximately 98,000 clones, around 80% seen once. Sequences were obtained from peripheral blood. The origin of the receptors is a man between 60 and 70 years old with acute or convalescent COVID-19.

The chain uses TRBV7-2 and TRBJ2-2; D is perhaps TRBD1 (6 bases). Trimming cost V 1 base and J 4 bases, with 7 bases left between them. Germline V gene sequence: CDR1 SGHTA, CDR2 FQGNSA. This CDR3 region has 14 residues. CDR3 amino acids: CASSLGQVTGELFF. The CDR3, as DNA: TGTGCCAGCAGCTTAGGACAGGTCACCGGGGAGCTGTTTTTT.

This clone was seen just once. The chain recombines TRBV6-2 or TRBV6-3 with TRBJ2-1; 7 bases are shared with TRBD1. The trim removed 2 bases at V and 9 bases at J, leaving 4 bases unmatched. The CDR3 extends over 13 amino acids. The germline gives CDR1 MNHEY, CDR2 SVGEGT. CDR3 DNA: TGTGCCAGCAGTTACACGACAGGGACTGAGCAGTTCTTC. Protein sequence: CASSYTTGTEQFF.

The CDR3 reads CSVEGTGGGTEAFF. DNA of the CDR3: TGCAGCGTTGAAGGTACAGGGGGAGGCACTGAAGCTTTCTTT. The chain recombines TRBV29-1 with TRBJ1-1, with 8 nucleotides matching TRBD1. The germline V gene encodes CDR1 SQVTM and CDR2 ANQGSEA. V lost 1 base, J lost 4 bases, and 5 bases stayed unmatched. The CDR3 consists of 14 residues.

The rearrangement links TRBV4-1 to TRBJ1-2; unclear D gene. V lost 1 base, J lost 4 bases, and 13 bases lay in between. Germline V gene sequence: CDR1 MGHRA, CDR2 YSYEKL. The CDR3 length is 15 residues. The CDR3 region has the DNA TGCGCCAGCAGCCAAGCACGTGACGTAGCCTATGGCTACACCTTC. It yields the protein CASSQARDVAYGYTF.

The chain's CDR3 is CASSIDRNRADYGYTF. Written as DNA, the CDR3 is TGTGCCAGTAGTATAGATCGGAACAGAGCTGACTATGGCTACACCTTC. This chain joins TRBV19 and TRBJ1-2; no firm D call. The CDR3 sequence is 16 residues long. Deletions cut 0 bases from V and 3 bases from J, with 14 bases between. Per the germline V gene, CDR1 is LNHDA and CDR2 is SQIVND (reference sequence).

This clone was detected a few times. The gene calls are TRBV28 and TRBJ1-1; possibly TRBD1 for D (6 bases). The V gene lost 7 bases and the J gene lost 4 bases, with 10 bases spanning the gap. The CDR3 has 12 residues. Per germline, CDR1 MDHEN and CDR2 SYDVKM. The CDR3 DNA reads as TGTGCCAGCAAAATCAGGGGCACTGAAGCTTTCTTT. It translates to CASKIRGTEAFF.

This rearrangement joins TRBV2 to TRBJ1-1, with D unresolved. Trimming pared 8 bases from V and 1 base from J, leaving 5 bases between. The CDR3 covers 11 residues. Germline-derived CDR1 and CDR2 are SNHLY and FYNNEI. This CDR3 is CASESNTEAFF. The CDR3 coding sequence is TGTGCCAGCGAGTCGAACACTGAAGCTTTCTTT.

The gene calls are TRBV2 and TRBJ1-5, with 7 nucleotides matching TRBD1. Germline CDR1 and CDR2: SNHLY and FYNNEI. V shed 7 bases and J 4 bases; nucleotides not matched to a gene: 4. The CDR3 has 13 residues. CDR3 region: CASNQDRNQPQHF. The DNA for the CDR3 is TGTGCCAGCAATCAGGACAGGAATCAGCCCCAGCATTTT.

This chain uses TRBV11-2 with TRBJ2-5; 12 bases match TRBD2. In germline, CDR1 is SGHAT, CDR2 FQNNGV. CDR3 length: 17 residues. J gave up 2 bases and V 5 bases, and 9 bases lay outside the gene matches. Here the CDR3 DNA reads TGTGCCAGCAGCACATCTTGGACTAGCGGGATACAAGAGACCCAGTACTTC. Residues: CASSTSWTSGIQETQYF.

The chain carries TRBV5-1 and TRBJ2-3; 13 bases agree with TRBD2. The CDR3 runs to 18 residues. With V trimmed by 5 bases and J by 0 bases, 9 bases remained unmatched. CDR1 SGHRS and CDR2 YFSETQ come from the germline V gene. This CDR3 is CASRYGLAGEASTDTQYF. The CDR3 DNA sequence: TGCGCCAGCAGGTACGGACTAGCGGGAGAGGCTAGCACAGATACGCAGTATTTT.

The chain links TRBV2 to TRBJ2-1, with 11 bases identical to TRBD1. CDR3 length: 15 residues. V lost 6 bases and J lost 4; bases outside the gene matches: 5. Germline V gene lookup returns CDR1 SNHLY and CDR2 FYNNEI. CDR3 sequence (DNA): TGTGCCAGCAGCCTCGGGACAGGGGGGTACAATGAGCAGTTCTTC. Translating it yields CASSLGTGGYNEQFF.

This clone was observed a few times. CDR3 in DNA: TGCGCCAGCAGCCAGCAGACAGGGGGCGACGAGCAGTACTTC. Translation gives CASSQQTGGDEQYF. The chain is built from TRBV4-1 and TRBJ2-7, with TRBD1 identical over 10 bases. The CDR3 consists of 14 residues. Germline V gene data show CDR1 as MGHRA and CDR2 as YSYEKL. V lost 3 bases, J lost 5 bases, and 4 bases stayed unmatched.

The chain is built from TRBV5-8 and TRBJ2-2, with TRBD1 matching over 9 bases. Trimming at V came to 4 bases and at J to 6 bases, leaving 10 bases not matched to a gene. CDR1 is SGHTS, CDR2 YDEGEE, per germline. CDR3 length equals 16 residues. CDR3 sequence: CASSVTGTGRAGELFF. The DNA for the CDR3 is TGTGCCAGCAGCGTAACCGGGACAGGGAGGGCCGGGGAGCTGTTTTTT.

The V gene is TRBV2, the J gene TRBJ2-5; 7 bases are a match to TRBD2. The CDR3 is made up of 17 amino acids. Germline assignment: CDR1 SNHLY and CDR2 FYNNEI. V trimming: 4 bases; J trimming: 2 bases; junction bases outside the gene matches: 13. CDR3 nucleotides: TGTGCCAGCAGTGTACCCGTCCCGAAGGGAGGGCAAGAGACCCAGTACTTC. Protein: CASSVPVPKGGQETQYF.

V is TRBV24-1 and J is TRBJ2-2; 10 nucleotides line up with TRBD1. After removal of 2 bases from V and 3 bases from J, the junction contained 2 bases not matched to a gene. Per the germline V gene, CDR1 is KGHDR and CDR2 is SFDVKD. This CDR3 is built from 16 residues. CDR3 amino acids: CATSDSGTGDTGELFF. The CDR3 nucleotides are TGTGCCACCAGTGATTCTGGGACAGGGGACACCGGGGAGCTGTTTTTT.

The rearrangement links TRBV5-6 to TRBJ2-7, with 7 bases identical to TRBD2. The germline CDR1 and CDR2 sequences are SGHDT and YYEEEE. The CDR3 is 15 amino acids. The trim removed 2 bases at V and 1 base at J, leaving 6 bases unmatched. The CDR3 DNA is TGTGCCAGCAGCTTACGGCTAGCGGAATCCTACGAGCAGTACGTC. Protein product: CASSLRLAESYEQYV.

The chain couples TRBV6-5 to TRBJ1-1; perhaps TRBD1 as D (5 bases). Germline V gene sequence: CDR1 MNHEY, CDR2 SVGAGI. This CDR3 region has 16 residues. Trimming removed 0 bases from V and 5 bases from J, with 16 bases in between. The CDR3 nucleotides are TGTGCCAGCAGTTACTCTCCACGCAGGGTAAAGACTGAAGCTTTCTTT. This gives the protein CASSYSPRRVKTEAFF.

The chain recombines TRBV2 with TRBJ1-2; 7 nucleotides agree with TRBD1. The CDR3 runs to 13 residues. Germline CDR1 is SNHLY and CDR2 is FYNNEI. J was trimmed by 8 bases and V by 3 bases; bases with no gene match: 6. The CDR3 DNA follows: TGTGCCAGCAGTGAGAAGGGGGCCCGGGGCTACACCTTC. It yields the protein CASSEKGARGYTF.

This sequence joins TRBV14 and TRBJ1-1; D uncertain. Per the germline V gene, CDR1 is SGHDN and CDR2 is FVKESK. Deletions cut 4 bases from V and 1 base from J, with 13 bases between. CDR3 size: 15 residues. The CDR3 is CASSPYSGRNTEAFF. The CDR3 DNA sequence: TGTGCCAGCAGCCCTTACAGTGGTCGGAACACTGAAGCTTTCTTT.

The V gene is TRBV7-3, the J gene TRBJ2-1, with 10 nucleotides matching TRBD1. Germline V gives CDR1 SGHTA, CDR2 FQGTGA. Unmatched junction bases numbered 7, after V lost 5 bases and J lost 6 bases. The CDR3 contains 15 residues. CDR3 protein: CASSEGQGRGNEQFF. The CDR3 DNA reads TGTGCCAGCAGCGAGGGACAGGGGAGGGGCAATGAGCAGTTCTTC. The full variable domain, its missing parts supplied by reference TRBV7-3 and TRBJ2-1, is GAGVSQTPSNKVTEKGKYVELRCDPISGHTALYWYRQSLGQGPEFLIYFQGTGAADDSGLPNDRFFAVRPEGSVSTLKIQRTERGDSAVYLCASSEGQGRGNEQFFGPGTRLTVL.

The chain is built from TRBV15 and TRBJ1-2; D is unresolved. CDR3 length: 11 amino acids. Between the trimmed V and J ends, which lost 8 bases and 6 bases, there was a span of 10 bases. Germline V gene lookup returns CDR1 LNHNV and CDR2 YYDKDF (reference sequence). The CDR3: CATGVSDGYTF. The CDR3 DNA reads as TGTGCCACCGGAGTGTCTGATGGCTACACCTTC.

The chain employs TRBV6-5 and TRBJ1-1; TRBD1 agrees at 8 bases. The length of the CDR3 is 14 residues. Per the germline V gene, CDR1 is MNHEY and CDR2 is SVGAGI. The junction had 7 bases not matched to a gene; V was cut back by 6 bases and J by 4 bases. The CDR3 loop reads CASSHPDRGTEAFF. Written as DNA, the CDR3 is TGTGCCAGCAGCCACCCCGACAGGGGCACTGAAGCTTTCTTT.

The chain couples TRBV9 to TRBJ1-2, with 11 bases matching TRBD1. The CDR3 has 15 amino acids. Germline trimming cut 4 bases from V and 3 bases from J; bases unmatched to any gene: 5. Germline loops: CDR1 SGDLS, CDR2 YYNGEE. CDR3 nucleotides: TGTGCCAGCAGCACCTGGGGACAGGGGGACTATGGCTACACCTTC. Protein sequence: CASSTWGQGDYGYTF.

A few counts support this clone. This CDR3 reads CASSPGQGQEAFF. The CDR3 nucleotides read TGTGCCAGCTCACCAGGACAGGGCCAGGAAGCTTTCTTT. This chain joins TRBV18 and TRBJ1-1, with 8 bases aligning to TRBD1. V trimming: 2 bases; J trimming: 8 bases; junction bases outside the gene matches: 4. The CDR3 length is 13 residues. CDR1 is KGHSH, CDR2 LQKENI, per germline.

This clone occurred a few times. The rearrangement joins TRBV6-2 or TRBV6-3 to TRBJ2-7; TRBD2 matches at 13 bases. The CDR3 sequence is 14 residues long. V trimming: 5 bases; J trimming: 4 bases; junction bases outside the gene matches: 2. CDR1 and CDR2 (germline): MNHEY, SVGEGT. As DNA, the CDR3 is TGTGCCAGCAGTCCGGGACTAGCGGGATACGAGCAGTACGTC. Translating it yields CASSPGLAGYEQYV.

The chain uses TRBV5-1 and TRBJ1-4; D call uncertain. Trimming took off 0 bases at V and 8 bases at J, with 17 bases between the two ends. The CDR3 is 16 residues long. Per the germline V gene, CDR1 is SGHRS and CDR2 is YFSETQ. The CDR3 protein is CASSLAGLPNNEKLFF. The DNA for the CDR3 is TGCGCCAGCAGCTTGGCAGGCCTTCCTAATAACGAAAAACTGTTTTTT.

The chain is built from TRBV30 and TRBJ2-3, with D hard to call. V was cut by 0 bases and J by 1 base, with 5 bases left in between. There are 13 residues in the CDR3. Germline V CDR1 and CDR2: GTSNPN, SVGIG (reference sequence). The CDR3 is CAWSVTGTDTQYF. The CDR3 DNA is TGTGCCTGGAGTGTAACGGGCACAGATACGCAGTATTTT.

This chain joins TRBV5-6 and TRBJ2-1, with a weak D call TRBD2 (6 bases). CDR1 and CDR2 from the germline V gene are SGHDT and YYEEEE. Trimming shortened V by 1 base and J by 5 bases, and 10 bases separated the two germline ends. The CDR3 has 14 residues. CDR3 coding DNA: TGTGCCAGCAGCTTGCCGGGGGACGACAATGAGCAGTTCTTC. This encodes CASSLPGDDNEQFF.

This clone was observed a handful of times. V gene TRBV7-8 combines with J gene TRBJ1-2; 7 positions match TRBD1. Germline V gene data show CDR1 as SGHVS and CDR2 as FQNEAQ. This CDR3 spans 15 amino acids. The V segment lost 4 bases and the J segment 7 bases; nucleotides outside the gene matches: 12. This chain's CDR3 is CASSSQKTGPRGYTF. The CDR3 nucleotides are TGTGCCAGCAGCTCACAAAAGACAGGGCCGCGTGGCTACACCTTC.

The chain combines TRBV6-2 or TRBV6-3 with TRBJ2-7, with TRBD2 matching 9 bases. V lost 0 bases to trimming and J lost 7 bases; unmatched junction nucleotides: 4. The V gene's germline CDR1 is MNHEY and CDR2 SVGEGT. CDR3 length: 14 amino acids. CDR3 nucleotides: TGTGCCAGCAGTTACTCTGCGGGAGGGCGGGAGCAGTACGTC. It codes for CASSYSAGGREQYV.

This chain uses TRBV30 with TRBJ2-5; 8 nucleotides align to TRBD1. This CDR3 comprises 14 residues. The V gene end was trimmed by 2 bases and the J gene end by 5 bases; junction bases not matched to a gene: 7. Per germline, CDR1 GTSNPN and CDR2 SVGIG (reference sequence). The CDR3 DNA reads TGTGCCTGGAGTAGGACAGGGCGTCTGGAGACCCAGTACTTC. Encoded protein: CAWSRTGRLETQYF. Using reference TRBV30 and TRBJ2-5 for the parts outside the CDR3, the full variable domain is SQTIHQWPATLVQPVGSPLSLECTVEGTSNPNLYWYRQAAGRGLQLLFYSVGIGQISSEVPQNLSASRPQDRQFILSSKKLLLSDSGFYLCAWSRTGRLETQYFGPGTRLLVL.